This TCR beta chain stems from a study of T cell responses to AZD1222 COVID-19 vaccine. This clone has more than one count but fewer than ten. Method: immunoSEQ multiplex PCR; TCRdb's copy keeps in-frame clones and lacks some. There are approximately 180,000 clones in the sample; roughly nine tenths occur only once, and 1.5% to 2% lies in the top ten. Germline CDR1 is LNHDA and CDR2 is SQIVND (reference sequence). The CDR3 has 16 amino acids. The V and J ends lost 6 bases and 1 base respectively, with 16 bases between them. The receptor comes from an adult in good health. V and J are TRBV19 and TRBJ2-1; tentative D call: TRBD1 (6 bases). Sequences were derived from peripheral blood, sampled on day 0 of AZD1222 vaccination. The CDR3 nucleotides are TGTGCCAGTAGATCGTCCAGGGGAGAGTCCTACAATGAGCAGTTCTTC. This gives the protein CASRSSRGESYNEQFF.